One sample yielded the 13 T cell receptor beta chains listed below, sequenced in a study of shared clonotypes between healthy human individuals. Libraries were prepared by immunoSEQ multiplex PCR; TCRdb keeps only in-frame clonotypes and omits some of them. The sample carries fewer than 3 million clones, less than 95% recorded once. The specimen sequenced was naive CD4+ T cells from PBMCs. Documented subset: CD45RA+ positively selected. The receptors here all came from a man younger than 30 in good health. Some clones in this sample may be carry-over from other donors' samples.

This rearrangement joins TRBV23-1 to TRBJ2-6; D not certain. TRBV23-1 is treated as an ORF (open reading frame) with a function not yet certain. Trimming cost V 0 bases and J 5 bases, with 8 bases left between them. The CDR3 is 15 amino acids. CDR3: CASSQSTSRANVLTF. The CDR3 bases are TGCGCCAGCAGTCAATCAACGAGCAGGGCCAACGTCCTGACTTTC.

The chain couples TRBV9 to TRBJ2-3; tentatively, D is TRBD1 or TRBD2 (7 bases each). Germline CDR1 SGDLS, CDR2 YYNGEE. V dropped 6 bases and J dropped 6 bases, with 20 bases sitting between them. CDR3 length equals 15 residues. The CDR3 DNA is TGTGCCAGCACGATGGGGGAGGGGGCAGCGGATACGCAGTATTTT. It yields the protein CASTMGEGAADTQYF.

The V and J genes are TRBV30 and TRBJ1-1, with D uncertain. CDR3 size: 16 residues. The V gene's germline CDR1 is GTSNPN and CDR2 SVGIG (reference sequence). The ends were cut back, 1 base at V and 3 bases at J, with 18 bases in the middle. The CDR3 loop reads CAWSDVGMGRYTEAFF. The CDR3 bases are TGTGCCTGGAGTGATGTGGGAATGGGTCGGTACACTGAAGCTTTCTTT.

The V and J genes are TRBV7-9 and TRBJ2-2; tentative D call: TRBD2 (5 bases). V lost 5 bases, J lost 6 bases, and 13 bases lay in between. The germline V gene encodes CDR1 SEHNR and CDR2 FQNEAQ (reference sequence). The CDR3 length is 14 residues. The chain's CDR3 is CASSVGGYPGELFF. Here the CDR3 DNA reads TGTGCCAGCAGCGTTGGAGGTTATCCCGGGGAGCTGTTTTTT.

On this clone itself: The sample contains more than one DNA sequence encoding this CDR3. The rearrangement links TRBV28 to TRBJ2-1, with 8 bases matching TRBD2. Trimming at V came to 2 bases and at J to 7 bases, leaving 4 bases not matched to a gene. Germline values: CDR1 MDHEN, CDR2 SYDVKM. The CDR3 spans 14 residues. The CDR3, as DNA: TGTGCCAGCAGTTTAGGGACTAGGAGGAATGAGCAGTTCTTC. Its translation is CASSLGTRRNEQFF.

As DNA, the CDR3 is TGTGCCAGCAGTGGTGGGGGACCCTTTGAAGCTTTCTTT. Encoded protein: CASSGGGPFEAFF. V usage is TRBV2 and J usage is TRBJ1-1, with D perhaps TRBD1 (5 bases). With 4 bases removed from V and 7 bases from J, the gap between germline ends came to 13 bases. The CDR3 spans 13 residues. Germline V CDR1 and CDR2: SNHLY, FYNNEI.

This chain connects TRBV28 to TRBJ2-5; 8 bases agree with TRBD1. V gave up 3 bases and J gave up 11 bases; unmatched junction bases: 14. The CDR3 length is 15 residues. Germline values: CDR1 MDHEN, CDR2 SYDVKM. The CDR3 nucleotides read TGTGCCAGCAGTTTGCCAGGGGGCGCAAAGTGGGAGCAGTACTTC. Translating it yields CASSLPGGAKWEQYF.

The chain has TRBV7-9 and TRBJ2-5; 7 bases align to TRBD1. Germline V gene data show CDR1 as SEHNR and CDR2 as FQNEAQ (reference sequence). This CDR3 region has 14 residues. Trimming took 7 bases from V and 0 from J; bases not matched to a gene: 5. This CDR3 reads CASNQGQHQETQYF. Here the CDR3 DNA reads TGTGCCAGCAACCAGGGACAGCACCAAGAGACCCAGTACTTC.

This chain joins TRBV7-3 and TRBJ1-2; 7 positions agree with TRBD1. The CDR3 totals 15 residues. Germline V CDR1 and CDR2: SGHTA, FQGTGA. V dropped 0 bases and J dropped 4; count of bases not matched to a gene: 5. The CDR3 region is CASSLTPGGVYGYTF. In nucleotides, the CDR3 is TGTGCCAGCAGCTTAACGCCAGGGGGAGTCTATGGCTACACCTTC. Filled out from reference TRBV7-3 and TRBJ1-2, the complete variable domain reads GAGVSQTPSNKVTEKGKYVELRCDPISGHTALYWYRQSLGQGPEFLIYFQGTGAADDSGLPNDRFFAVRPEGSVSTLKIQRTERGDSAVYLCASSLTPGGVYGYTFGSGTRLTVV.

The CDR3 bases are TGTGCCAGCTCACCCTCCGGACAGGGTGGAACCGGGGAGCTGTTTTTT. Residues: CASSPSGQGGTGELFF. The genes are TRBV18 and TRBJ2-2, with 8 bases fitting TRBD1. Per germline, CDR1 KGHSH and CDR2 LQKENI. The CDR3 loop spans 16 amino acids. Trimming removed 3 bases from V and 5 bases from J; junction bases left unmatched: 8.

Concerning this clone itself: Within the sample, other DNA sequences also encode this same CDR3. The CDR3 region has the DNA TGTGCCAGCAGCGTAGTCGGGGTTAGCACAGATACGCAGTATTTT. Translation gives CASSVVGVSTDTQYF. The chain employs TRBV9 and TRBJ2-3; possibly TRBD2 for D (5 bases). Germline lookup yields CDR1 SGDLS and CDR2 YYNGEE. The ends were cut back, 0 bases at V and 0 bases at J, with 8 bases in the middle. The CDR3 loop spans 15 amino acids.

This chain joins TRBV6-6 and TRBJ1-6, with 7 bases identical to TRBD1. The CDR3 loop spans 14 amino acids. CDR1 is MNHNY and CDR2 is SVGAGI in the germline V gene (reference sequence). The V gene end was trimmed by 4 bases and the J gene end by 11 bases; junction bases not matched to a gene: 8. Here the CDR3 reads CASSSPGGRAPLHF. CDR3 nucleotide sequence: TGTGCCAGCAGTTCCCCAGGGGGTCGGGCACCCCTCCACTTT.

The chain links TRBV2 to TRBJ1-5, with D perhaps TRBD1 (6 bases). This CDR3 region has 15 residues. The V and J ends lost 4 bases and 6 bases respectively, with 16 bases between them. CDR1 is SNHLY, CDR2 FYNNEI, per germline. The CDR3 DNA reads as TGTGCCAGCAGTGTTTTTGGGGGGCGAGGTCAGCCCCAGCATTTT. Translating it yields CASSVFGGRGQPQHF.